This TCR beta chain was obtained from a study of cytomegalovirus exposure and HLA in healthy donors. Study as a whole: Early on, a data release was issued that held roughly 86 million unique TCRs from HLA-typed donors. Study-level findings and limits: With high specificity and sensitivity, the classifier reportedly diagnosed cytomegalovirus status.

60 Vbeta and 13 Jbeta primers were used in PCR. Produced via immunoSEQ multiplex PCR; TCRdb's table is partial and in-frame only. The sample lists 140,000 to 150,000 clones; around two thirds were seen once. This clone was detected a few times. Its antigen is as yet unknown. Germline V gives CDR1 MNHEY, CDR2 SVGAGI. With V trimmed by 7 bases and J by 8 bases, 5 bases remained unmatched. The CDR3 runs to 12 residues. The sample comprised PBMCs. This chain joins TRBV6-5 and TRBJ1-2; 9 bases are a match to TRBD1. This TCR was sampled from a woman aged 60-75 years in good health and CMV-seropositive. CDR3 nucleotides: TGTGCCAGCACTGACAGGGGGGAAGGCTACACCTTC. Amino acids: CASTDRGEGYTF.